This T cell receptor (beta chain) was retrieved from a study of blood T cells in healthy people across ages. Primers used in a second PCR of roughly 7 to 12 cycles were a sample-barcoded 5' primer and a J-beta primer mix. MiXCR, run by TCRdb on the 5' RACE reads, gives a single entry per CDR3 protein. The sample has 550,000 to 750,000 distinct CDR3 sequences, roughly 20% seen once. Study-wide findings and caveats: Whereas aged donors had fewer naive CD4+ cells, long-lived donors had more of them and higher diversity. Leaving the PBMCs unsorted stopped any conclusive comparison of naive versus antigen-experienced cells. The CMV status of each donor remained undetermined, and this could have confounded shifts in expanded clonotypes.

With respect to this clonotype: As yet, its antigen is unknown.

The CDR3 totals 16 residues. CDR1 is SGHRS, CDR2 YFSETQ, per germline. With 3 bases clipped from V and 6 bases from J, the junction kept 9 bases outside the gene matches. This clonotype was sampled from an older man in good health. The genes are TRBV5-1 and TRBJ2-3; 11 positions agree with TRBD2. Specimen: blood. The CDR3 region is CASSSYSGRAYDTQYF. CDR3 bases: TGCGCCAGCAGCTCTTATAGCGGGAGGGCATATGATACGCAGTATTTT.